A selection of T cell receptor beta chains follows, all from one sample in a study of human CD8 memory T cell subsets. No DNA is given; TCRdb re-called the 5' RACE reads and lists each CDR3 protein once. This repertoire comprises more than 4,500 distinct CDR3 sequences; its ten largest clones make up 20% to 30%. Sequenced input: CD8+ effector memory T cells (TEM) sorted from PBMCs. The receptors come from a human donor in good health. The CDR3 runs from the conserved cysteine through the conserved F or W. Each record gives: clone size, V gene, J gene, CDR3 protein. Some rows mark clone size as missing; the rest say once, few, many or name a class of expanded clone.

>.|TRBV11-3|TRBJ2-1
CASSPRTPSSYNEQFF
>.|TRBV6-1|TRBJ2-3
CASSEERGGTDTQYF
>.|TRBV6-2/TRBV6-3|TRBJ2-1
CASSREKYNEQFF
>.|TRBV20-1|TRBJ2-7
CSAKRPSGGSYEQYF
>medium-sized|TRBV6-2/TRBV6-3|TRBJ1-1
CASSPIQTGTTEAFF
>.|TRBV12-3/TRBV12-4|TRBJ1-2
CASSPGPHNYGYTF
>.|TRBV6-4|TRBJ2-1
CASSDGLAGEQFF
>.|TRBV29-1|TRBJ2-7
CSVEGASPGPNEQYF
>.|TRBV30|TRBJ2-1
CAWGRAAEYNEQFF
>.|TRBV6-4|TRBJ2-1
CASSDTGTSGVNEQFF
>.|TRBV4-1|TRBJ2-7
CASSLSGYEQYF
>medium-sized|TRBV5-1|TRBJ2-1
CASSLVLENNEQFF
>.|TRBV6-6|TRBJ1-3
CASSLEGTAGNTIYF
>.|TRBV6-2/TRBV6-3|TRBJ2-1
CASRDSGGASNEQFF
>.|TRBV28|TRBJ2-5
CASSLSGPAETQYF
>.|TRBV20-1|TRBJ2-7
CSARDGDRPYEQYF
>.|TRBV4-2|TRBJ2-2
CASSQEEAGGGTGELFF
>.|TRBV6-4|TRBJ2-1
CASSEGQPNNEQFF
>.|TRBV7-8|TRBJ2-3
CASSLDPGGTDTQYF
>.|TRBV28|TRBJ2-7
CASSLWALAGDSEQYF
>.|TRBV7-9|TRBJ2-7
CASSATGVYEQYF
>.|TRBV6-4|TRBJ2-2
CASSALDTTGELFF
>.|TRBV4-1|TRBJ2-7
CASSARTGGPEQYF